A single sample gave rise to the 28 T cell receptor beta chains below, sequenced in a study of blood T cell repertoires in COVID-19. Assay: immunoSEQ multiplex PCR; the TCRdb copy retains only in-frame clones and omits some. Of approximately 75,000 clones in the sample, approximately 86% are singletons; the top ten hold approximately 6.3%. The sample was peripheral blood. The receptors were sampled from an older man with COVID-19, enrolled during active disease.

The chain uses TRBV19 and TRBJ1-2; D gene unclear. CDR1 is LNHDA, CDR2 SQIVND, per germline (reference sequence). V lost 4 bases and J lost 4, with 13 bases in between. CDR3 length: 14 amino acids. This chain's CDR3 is CASSKVNRGYGYTF. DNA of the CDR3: TGTGCCAGTAGTAAGGTCAACCGGGGCTATGGCTACACCTTC.

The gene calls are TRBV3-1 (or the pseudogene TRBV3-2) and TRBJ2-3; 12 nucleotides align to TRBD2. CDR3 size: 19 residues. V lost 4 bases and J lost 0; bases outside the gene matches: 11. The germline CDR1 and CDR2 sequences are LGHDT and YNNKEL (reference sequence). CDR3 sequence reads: CASSLGLAGPSTSTDTQYF. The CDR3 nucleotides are TGTGCCAGCAGCCTCGGACTAGCGGGGCCCTCCACTAGCACAGATACGCAGTATTTT.

This CDR3 is CASSLGDSTPFF. Written as DNA, the CDR3 is TGTGCCAGCAGCTTAGGCGACAGTACACCGTTCTTC. The J gene is TRBJ2-1, the V gene TRBV7-2; the D gene is possibly TRBD1 (5 bases). Trimming removed 1 base from V and 15 bases from J, with 13 bases in between. CDR3 length: 12 amino acids. Germline CDR1 SGHTA, CDR2 FQGNSA.

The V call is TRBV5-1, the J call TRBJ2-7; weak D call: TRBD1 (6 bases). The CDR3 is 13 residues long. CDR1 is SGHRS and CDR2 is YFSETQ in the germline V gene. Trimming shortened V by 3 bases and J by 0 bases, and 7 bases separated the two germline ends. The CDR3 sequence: CASSWDNSYEQYF. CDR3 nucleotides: TGCGCCAGCAGCTGGGACAACTCCTACGAGCAGTACTTC.

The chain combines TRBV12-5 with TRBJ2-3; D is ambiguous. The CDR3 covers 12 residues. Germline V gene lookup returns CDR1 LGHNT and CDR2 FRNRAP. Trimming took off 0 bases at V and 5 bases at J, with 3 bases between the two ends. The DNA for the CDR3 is TGTGCTAGTGGTTTGGTACAAGATACGCAGTATTTT. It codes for CASGLVQDTQYF.

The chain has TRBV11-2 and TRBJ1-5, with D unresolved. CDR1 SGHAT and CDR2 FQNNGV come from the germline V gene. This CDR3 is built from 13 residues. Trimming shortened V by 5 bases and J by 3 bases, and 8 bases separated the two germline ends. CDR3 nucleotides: TGTGCCAGCAGCCCTGCTATCAATCAGCCCCAGCATTTT. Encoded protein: CASSPAINQPQHF. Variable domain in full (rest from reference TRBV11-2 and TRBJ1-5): EAGVAQSPRYKIIEKRQSVAFWCNPISGHATLYWYQQILGQGPKLLIQFQNNGVVDDSQLPKDRFSAERLKGVDSTLKIQPAKLEDSAVYLCASSPAINQPQHFGDGTRLSIL.

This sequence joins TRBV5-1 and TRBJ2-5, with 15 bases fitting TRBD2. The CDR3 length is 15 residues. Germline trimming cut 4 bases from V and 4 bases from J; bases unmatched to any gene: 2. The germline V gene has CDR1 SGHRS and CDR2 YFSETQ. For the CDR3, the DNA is TGCGCCAGCAGCCCGGGACTAGCGGGAGGAGAGACCCAGTACTTC. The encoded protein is CASSPGLAGGETQYF.

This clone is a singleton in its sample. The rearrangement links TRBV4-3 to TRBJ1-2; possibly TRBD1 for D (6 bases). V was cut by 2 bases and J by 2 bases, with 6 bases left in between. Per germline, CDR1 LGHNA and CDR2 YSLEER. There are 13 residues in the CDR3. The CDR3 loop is CASSQTGNYGYTF. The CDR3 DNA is TGCGCCAGCAGCCAAACAGGGAACTATGGCTACACCTTC.

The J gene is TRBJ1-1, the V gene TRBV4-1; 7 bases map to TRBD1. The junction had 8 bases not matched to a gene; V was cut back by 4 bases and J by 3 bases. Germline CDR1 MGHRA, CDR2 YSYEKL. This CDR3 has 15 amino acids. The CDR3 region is CASSLLDRADTEAFF. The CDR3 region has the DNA TGCGCCAGCAGCCTTCTCGACAGGGCGGACACTGAAGCTTTCTTT.

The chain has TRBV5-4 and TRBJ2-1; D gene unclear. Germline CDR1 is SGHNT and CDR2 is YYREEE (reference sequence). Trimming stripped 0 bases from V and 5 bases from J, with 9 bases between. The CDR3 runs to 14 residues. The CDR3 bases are TGTGCCAGCAGCTTGGTTGGCAGAAACAATGAGCAGTTCTTC. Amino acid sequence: CASSLVGRNNEQFF.

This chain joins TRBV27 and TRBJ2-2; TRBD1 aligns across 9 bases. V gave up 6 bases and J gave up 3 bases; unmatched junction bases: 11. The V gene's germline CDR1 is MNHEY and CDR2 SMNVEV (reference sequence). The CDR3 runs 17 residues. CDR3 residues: CASSQSRDRVYTGELFF. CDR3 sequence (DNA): TGTGCCAGCAGCCAGAGCCGGGACAGGGTTTACACCGGGGAGCTGTTTTTT.

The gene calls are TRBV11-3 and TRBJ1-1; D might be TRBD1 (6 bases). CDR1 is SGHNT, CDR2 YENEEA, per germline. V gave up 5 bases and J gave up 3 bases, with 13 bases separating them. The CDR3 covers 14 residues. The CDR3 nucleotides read TGTGCCAGCAGCCTCAGGGGTTTCGACACTGAAGCTTTCTTT. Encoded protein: CASSLRGFDTEAFF.

This CDR3 reads CASSVTGGHSNQPQHF. DNA of the CDR3: TGTGCCAGCAGTGTCACAGGGGGCCATAGCAATCAGCCCCAGCATTTT. V gene TRBV27 combines with J gene TRBJ1-5; 9 bases match TRBD1. Germline values: CDR1 MNHEY, CDR2 SMNVEV (reference sequence). CDR3 length equals 16 residues. V lost 5 bases to trimming and J lost 0 bases; unmatched junction nucleotides: 5.

The CDR3 loop reads CASSSPGTGNYGYTF. CDR3 sequence (DNA): TGTGCCAGCAGTTCCCCCGGGACAGGAAACTATGGCTACACCTTC. V and J are TRBV27 and TRBJ1-2, with 8 bases that match TRBD1. Trimming at V came to 4 bases and at J to 2 bases, leaving 6 bases not matched to a gene. From germline, CDR1 is MNHEY and CDR2 SMNVEV (reference sequence). CDR3 length: 15 amino acids.

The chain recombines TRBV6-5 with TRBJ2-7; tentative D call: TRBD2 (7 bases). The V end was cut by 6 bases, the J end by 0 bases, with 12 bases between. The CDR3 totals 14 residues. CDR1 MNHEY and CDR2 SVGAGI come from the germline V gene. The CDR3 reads CASRKRGGSYEQYF. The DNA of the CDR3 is TGTGCCAGCAGGAAAAGGGGGGGCTCCTACGAGCAGTACTTC.

The CDR3 loop is CASRDMSNYGYTF. CDR3 DNA: TGTGCCAGCAGGGACATGTCTAACTATGGCTACACCTTC. The chain combines TRBV28 with TRBJ1-2; TRBD1 might be the D (5 bases). This CDR3 is built from 13 residues. The V end lost 6 bases, the J end lost 0 bases, and 8 bases lay between the germline ends. Germline CDR1 and CDR2: MDHEN and SYDVKM.

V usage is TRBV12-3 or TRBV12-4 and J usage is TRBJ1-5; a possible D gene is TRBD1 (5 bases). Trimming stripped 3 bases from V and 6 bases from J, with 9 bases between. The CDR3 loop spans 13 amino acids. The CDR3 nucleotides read TGTGCCAGCAGTTTGGGGGGTAGTCAGCCCCAGCATTTT. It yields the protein CASSLGGSQPQHF.

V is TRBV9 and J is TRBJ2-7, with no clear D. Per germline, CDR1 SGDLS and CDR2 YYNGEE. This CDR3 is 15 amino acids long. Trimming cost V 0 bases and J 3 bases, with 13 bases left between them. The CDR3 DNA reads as TGTGCCAGCAGCGTAGAGGTGGGCCCACACTACGAGCAGTACTTC. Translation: CASSVEVGPHYEQYF.

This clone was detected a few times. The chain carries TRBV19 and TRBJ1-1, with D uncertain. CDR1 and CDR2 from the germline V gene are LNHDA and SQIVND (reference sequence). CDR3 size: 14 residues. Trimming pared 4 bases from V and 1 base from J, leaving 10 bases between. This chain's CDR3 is CASSKAGRNTEAFF. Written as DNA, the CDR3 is TGTGCCAGTAGTAAGGCAGGCAGGAACACTGAAGCTTTCTTT. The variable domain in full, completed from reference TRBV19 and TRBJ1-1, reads DGGITQSPKYLFRKEGQNVTLSCEQNLNHDAMYWYRQDPGQGLRLIYYSQIVNDFQKGDIAEGYSVSREKKESFPLTVTSAQKNPTAFYLCASSKAGRNTEAFFGQGTRLTVV.

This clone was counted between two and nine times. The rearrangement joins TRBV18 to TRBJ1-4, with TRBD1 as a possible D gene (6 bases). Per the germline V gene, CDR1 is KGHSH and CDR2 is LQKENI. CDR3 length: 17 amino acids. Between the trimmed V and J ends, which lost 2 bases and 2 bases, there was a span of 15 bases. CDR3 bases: TGTGCCAGCTCACCATACCGACAGGAAAGGACTAATGAAAAACTGTTTTTT. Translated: CASSPYRQERTNEKLFF.

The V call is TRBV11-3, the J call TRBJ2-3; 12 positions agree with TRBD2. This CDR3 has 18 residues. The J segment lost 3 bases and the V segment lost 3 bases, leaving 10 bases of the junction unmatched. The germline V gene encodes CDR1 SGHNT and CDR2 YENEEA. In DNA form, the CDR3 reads TGTGCCAGCAGCTTCACACTAGCGGGGGGCCCGAATACAGATACGCAGTATTTT. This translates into CASSFTLAGGPNTDTQYF. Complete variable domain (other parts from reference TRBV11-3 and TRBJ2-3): EAGVVQSPRYKIIEKKQPVAFWCNPISGHNTLYWYLQNLGQGPELLIRYENEEAVDDSQLPKDRFSAERLKGVDSTLKIQPAELGDSAVYLCASSFTLAGGPNTDTQYFGPGTRLTVL.

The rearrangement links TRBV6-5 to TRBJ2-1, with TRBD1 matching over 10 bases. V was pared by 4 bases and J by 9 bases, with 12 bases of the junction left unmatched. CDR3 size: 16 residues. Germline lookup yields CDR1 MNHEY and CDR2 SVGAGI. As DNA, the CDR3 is TGTGCCAGCAGTTTATTTTGGGACAGGGGTTACGCTGAGCAGTTCTTC. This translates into CASSLFWDRGYAEQFF.

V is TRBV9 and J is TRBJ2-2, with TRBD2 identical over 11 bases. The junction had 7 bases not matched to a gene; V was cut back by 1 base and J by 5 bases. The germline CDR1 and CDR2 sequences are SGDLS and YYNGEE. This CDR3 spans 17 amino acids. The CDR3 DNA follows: TGTGCCAGCAGCGTAAATAGCGGGGGGGCTAGTACCGGGGAGCTGTTTTTT. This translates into CASSVNSGGASTGELFF.

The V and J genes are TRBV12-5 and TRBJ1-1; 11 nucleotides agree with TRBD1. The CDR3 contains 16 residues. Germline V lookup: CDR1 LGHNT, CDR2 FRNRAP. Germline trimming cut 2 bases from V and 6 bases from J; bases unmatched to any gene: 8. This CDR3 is CASGLWTGGAGAEAFF. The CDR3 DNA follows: TGTGCTAGTGGTTTGTGGACAGGGGGCGCGGGAGCTGAAGCTTTCTTT. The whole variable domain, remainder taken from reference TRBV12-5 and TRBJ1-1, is DARVTQTPRHKVTEMGQEVTMRCQPILGHNTVFWYRQTMMQGLELLAYFRNRAPLDDSGMPKDRFSAEMPDATLATLKIQPSEPRDSAVYFCASGLWTGGAGAEAFFGQGTRLTVV.

CDR3 DNA sequence: TGTGCCAGCAGCCCCAGGGTTTCTGGAAACACCATATATTTT. The encoded protein is CASSPRVSGNTIYF. The chain links TRBV9 to TRBJ1-3; tentative D call: TRBD1 (5 bases). Germline CDR1 SGDLS, CDR2 YYNGEE. V dropped 4 bases and J dropped 1 base, with 9 bases sitting between them. The CDR3 is 14 amino acids.

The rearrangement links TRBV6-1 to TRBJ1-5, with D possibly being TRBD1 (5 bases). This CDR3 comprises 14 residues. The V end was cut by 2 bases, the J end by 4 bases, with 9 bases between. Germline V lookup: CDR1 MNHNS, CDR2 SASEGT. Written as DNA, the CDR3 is TGTGCCAGCAGTGAATCCGGGGGTAATCAGCCCCAGCATTTT. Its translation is CASSESGGNQPQHF.

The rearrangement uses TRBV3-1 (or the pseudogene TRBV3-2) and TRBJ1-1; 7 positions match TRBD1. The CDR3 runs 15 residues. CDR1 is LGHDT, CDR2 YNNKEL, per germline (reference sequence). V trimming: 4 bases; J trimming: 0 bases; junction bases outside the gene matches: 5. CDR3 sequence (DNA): TGTGCCAGCAGCCCCTGGGACAGAATGAACACTGAAGCTTTCTTT. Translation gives CASSPWDRMNTEAFF.

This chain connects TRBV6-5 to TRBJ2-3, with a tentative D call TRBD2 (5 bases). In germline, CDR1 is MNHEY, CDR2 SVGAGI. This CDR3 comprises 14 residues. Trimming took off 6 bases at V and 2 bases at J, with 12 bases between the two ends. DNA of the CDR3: TGTGCCAGCAGGGTGGGAGTTTACACAGATACGCAGTATTTT. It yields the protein CASRVGVYTDTQYF.